This T cell receptor (beta chain) came from a study of blood T cell repertoires in COVID-19. Assignments of participants to cohorts depended upon their own reported clinical history. Germline assignment: CDR1 MGHRA and CDR2 YSYEKL. The CDR3 has 16 amino acids. Of note for this clone: The junction shows a germline mismatch at one end, possibly a read error.

Original processing methods: Reference gene primer amplification yielded estimated nucleated cell counts. Sequenced by immunoSEQ multiplex PCR; TCRdb stores in-frame clones only, minus some. For V, J and clone size, that table is used; D and trimming come from the DNA. The sample has a few hundred thousand clones; around nine tenths are singletons. This chain connects TRBV4-1 to TRBJ2-7; possibly TRBD1 for D (6 bases). The source of this sequence is a woman between 18 and 30 years old who had been exposed to COVID-19. Sequenced sample: PBMCs or T cells enriched from blood (not recorded which). The CDR3 reads CASRQEWDNAFEEQYF. The DNA of the CDR3 is TGCGCCAGCAGACAAGAGTGGGACAACGCCTTTGAGGAGCAGTACTTC.